This T cell receptor beta chain was documented in a study of shared clonotypes between healthy human individuals. The repertoire was sequenced with immunoSEQ multiplex PCR; TCRdb's copy has only in-frame clones and lacks some. The repertoire holds just over 2,000,000 clones, with 85% to 95% as singletons. The receptor was derived from a man aged 18 to 30 in good health. The sequenced material came from naive CD4+ T cells sorted from blood. Subset denoted: CD45RA+ positively selected.

CDR3 bases: TGCGCCAGCAGCCAAGATCCCGCCGGACTAGCGTCCTACAATGAGCAGTTCTTC. It codes for CASSQDPAGLASYNEQFF. This chain links TRBV4-1 with TRBJ2-1; 9 positions match TRBD2. The CDR3 runs 18 residues. The trim removed 0 bases at V and 1 base at J, leaving 7 bases unmatched. In germline, CDR1 is MGHRA, CDR2 YSYEKL.